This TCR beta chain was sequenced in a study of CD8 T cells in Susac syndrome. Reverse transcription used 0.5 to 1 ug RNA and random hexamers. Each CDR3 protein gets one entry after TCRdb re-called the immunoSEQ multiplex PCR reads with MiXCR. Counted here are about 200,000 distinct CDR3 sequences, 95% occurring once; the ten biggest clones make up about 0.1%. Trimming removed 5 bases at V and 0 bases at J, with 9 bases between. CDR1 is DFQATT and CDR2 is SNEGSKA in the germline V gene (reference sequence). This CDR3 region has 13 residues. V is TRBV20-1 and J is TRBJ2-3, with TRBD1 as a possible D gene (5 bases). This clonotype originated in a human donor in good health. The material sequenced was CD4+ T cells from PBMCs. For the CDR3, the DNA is TGCAGTGCTCCAGGGATTAGCACAGATACGCAGTATTTT. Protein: CSAPGISTDTQYF.